One sample yielded the 7 T cell receptor beta chains listed below, sequenced in a study of T cell repertoires and Cas9 in healthy adults. Profiling relied on immunoSEQ multiplex PCR, and the TCRdb table lists in-frame clones only, not all of them. Of around 15,000 clones listed, 89% are singletons. Sequenced sample: Tregs (CD4+, CD25+, CD127-, CD137-, CD154-) from PBMCs; culture status not recorded. The receptors here all came from a human donor in good health.

V gene TRBV25-1 combines with J gene TRBJ2-5; no reliable D call. Germline V CDR1 and CDR2: MGHDK, SYGVNS. The CDR3 is 13 amino acids. V dropped 1 base and J dropped 5 bases, with 8 bases sitting between them. In nucleotides, the CDR3 is TGTGCCAGCAGTGAATTAGACCGGGAGACCCAGTACTTC. As protein: CASSELDRETQYF.

J is TRBJ2-7 and V is TRBV28; 11 bases agree with TRBD2. CDR1 and CDR2 (germline): MDHEN, SYDVKM. CDR3 length equals 16 residues. Trimming removed 5 bases from V and 0 bases from J; junction bases left unmatched: 6. The CDR3 is CASSLAGGASSYEQYF. The CDR3 DNA is TGTGCCAGCAGTCTAGCGGGGGGCGCTAGCTCCTACGAGCAGTACTTC.

V usage is TRBV5-6 and J usage is TRBJ1-1; weak D call: TRBD1 (6 bases). Deletions cut 0 bases from V and 2 bases from J, with 14 bases between. Germline loops: CDR1 SGHDT, CDR2 YYEEEE. The CDR3 contains 16 residues. The CDR3: CASSLVGRQANTEAFF. Written as DNA, the CDR3 is TGTGCCAGCAGCTTGGTAGGACGACAGGCTAACACTGAAGCTTTCTTT.

The chain links TRBV4-3 to TRBJ1-1; tentative D call: TRBD1 (6 bases). Germline lookup yields CDR1 LGHNA and CDR2 YSLEER. The CDR3 loop spans 14 amino acids. V was shortened by 5 bases and J by 1 base, with 11 bases between the two germline ends. The CDR3 loop reads CASSLGQANTEAFF. CDR3 in DNA: TGCGCCAGCAGCTTGGGACAAGCGAACACTGAAGCTTTCTTT.

CDR3 amino acids: CASSQGSGIGAEAFF. CDR3 DNA: TGCGCCAGCAGCCAAGGCTCAGGGATCGGTGCTGAAGCTTTCTTT. The rearrangement uses TRBV4-1 and TRBJ1-1; TRBD1 might be the D (5 bases). The CDR3 is made up of 15 amino acids. Germline loops: CDR1 MGHRA, CDR2 YSYEKL. The V end was cut by 1 base, the J end by 6 bases, with 15 bases between.

This clone was seen a single time. The V gene is TRBV6-1, the J gene TRBJ1-1; 7 bases fit TRBD1. This CDR3 spans 14 amino acids. V lost 7 bases, J lost 4 bases, and 9 bases stayed unmatched. Germline V gene sequence: CDR1 MNHNS, CDR2 SASEGT. CDR3 in amino acids: CASTRRTGATEAFF. For the CDR3, the DNA is TGTGCCAGCACTAGAAGGACAGGAGCCACTGAAGCTTTCTTT.

This clone has more than one count but fewer than ten. The chain couples TRBV5-1 to TRBJ2-1, with a weak D call TRBD2 (5 bases). V dropped 5 bases and J dropped 5 bases, with 17 bases sitting between them. This CDR3 contains 15 residues. CDR1 is SGHRS, CDR2 YFSETQ, per germline. CDR3 DNA: TGCGCCAGCAGTCTAGGACTCGAGGGAAACAATGAGCAGTTCTTC. Protein: CASSLGLEGNNEQFF.